Listed below are T cell receptor beta chains from one sample, sequenced in a study of blood T cell repertoires in COVID-19. Libraries were prepared by immunoSEQ multiplex PCR; TCRdb keeps only in-frame clonotypes and omits some of them. The table has more than 70,000 clones, around 89% seen once. Sample: peripheral blood. The receptors come from a man aged 50-60 years with acute or convalescent COVID-19. The CDR3 runs from the conserved cysteine through the conserved F or W. The order of the fields is D gene, J gene, V gene, clone size, CDR3 DNA, CDR3 protein. A D gene is named only where the DNA matches it firmly. A clone size is listed for some rows: how often the clone was seen (once, few, many), or a class if it is expanded.

D gene: NA; J gene: TRBJ2-2; V gene: TRBV7-2; clone size: NA; CDR3 DNA: TGTGCCAGCAGCACCATCACAGGGTTCACCGGGGAGCTGTTTTTT; CDR3 protein: CASSTITGFTGELFF
D gene: TRBD1; J gene: TRBJ1-5; V gene: TRBV29-1; clone size: NA; CDR3 DNA: TGCAGCGTGGTCACAGGGGGCAATCAGCCCCAGCATTTT; CDR3 protein: CSVVTGGNQPQHF
D gene: NA; J gene: TRBJ2-2; V gene: TRBV6-5; clone size: NA; CDR3 DNA: TGTGCCAGCAGCGCCACAGGGACTACACCCGGGGAGCTGTTTTTT; CDR3 protein: CASSATGTTPGELFF
D gene: NA; J gene: TRBJ1-2; V gene: TRBV2; clone size: NA; CDR3 DNA: TGTGCCAGCAGCGACAGAACAATTAACTATGGCTACACCTTC; CDR3 protein: CASSDRTINYGYTF
D gene: TRBD1; J gene: TRBJ1-2; V gene: TRBV7-9; clone size: NA; CDR3 DNA: TGTGCCAGCAGCTCAAATCACAGGGGGCGCGGGGGCTACACCTTC; CDR3 protein: CASSSNHRGRGGYTF
D gene: TRBD1; J gene: TRBJ1-4; V gene: TRBV4-2; clone size: few; CDR3 DNA: TGTGCCAGCAGCCCAAGGGACAGGGGGCGCGCATCGGATGAAAAACTGTTTTTT; CDR3 protein: CASSPRDRGRASDEKLFF
D gene: TRBD2; J gene: TRBJ2-3; V gene: TRBV9; clone size: NA; CDR3 DNA: TGTGCCAGCAGCGAGAAAAGATTCGGGACTAGCGGTTCAGATACGCAGTATTTT; CDR3 protein: CASSEKRFGTSGSDTQYF
D gene: NA; J gene: TRBJ1-1; V gene: TRBV30; clone size: NA; CDR3 DNA: TGTGCCTGGAGTGCGTTCACTGAAGCTTTCTTT; CDR3 protein: CAWSAFTEAFF
D gene: NA; J gene: TRBJ1-5; V gene: TRBV6-4; clone size: NA; CDR3 DNA: TGTGCCAGCAGTGAGGAGGAAAATCAGCCCCAGCATTTT; CDR3 protein: CASSEEENQPQHF
D gene: NA; J gene: TRBJ1-1; V gene: TRBV5-1; clone size: NA; CDR3 DNA: TGCGCCAGCAGCTTGTATGCGCACACTGAAGCTTTCTTT; CDR3 protein: CASSLYAHTEAFF
D gene: TRBD2; J gene: TRBJ2-3; V gene: TRBV13; clone size: NA; CDR3 DNA: TGTGCCAGCAGCTACTCCGGACTAGCGGACACAGATACGCAGTATTTT; CDR3 protein: CASSYSGLADTDTQYF
D gene: NA; J gene: TRBJ2-5; V gene: TRBV3-1/TRBV3-2; clone size: NA; CDR3 DNA: TGTGCCAGCAGCCAAGCGCGGGCGGAGACCCAGTACTTC; CDR3 protein: CASSQARAETQYF
D gene: TRBD1; J gene: TRBJ1-4; V gene: TRBV5-4; clone size: NA; CDR3 DNA: TGTGCCAGCAGCCCCGGGACAGGCAGACTTAATGAAAAACTGTTTTTT; CDR3 protein: CASSPGTGRLNEKLFF
D gene: TRBD1; J gene: TRBJ1-1; V gene: TRBV6-5; clone size: NA; CDR3 DNA: TGTGCCAGCACCCTCAGGGGGCGGGACACTGAAGCTTTCTTT; CDR3 protein: CASTLRGRDTEAFF
D gene: NA; J gene: TRBJ1-1; V gene: TRBV2; clone size: NA; CDR3 DNA: TGTGCCAGCAGCGGACAACCTGGAACTGAAGCTTTCTTT; CDR3 protein: CASSGQPGTEAFF
D gene: NA; J gene: TRBJ1-2; V gene: TRBV15; clone size: NA; CDR3 DNA: TGTGCCACCAGCAGAGCTCCAGGAAATGGCTACACCTTC; CDR3 protein: CATSRAPGNGYTF
D gene: TRBD2; J gene: TRBJ2-5; V gene: TRBV27; clone size: NA; CDR3 DNA: TGTGCCAGCAGTCCGGGACTAGCGGGGGTTCAAGAGACCCAGTACTTC; CDR3 protein: CASSPGLAGVQETQYF
D gene: NA; J gene: TRBJ2-3; V gene: TRBV7-6; clone size: once; CDR3 DNA: TGTGCCAGCAGCTTCCGTTTGACAGGCACAGATACGCAGTATTTT; CDR3 protein: CASSFRLTGTDTQYF
D gene: TRBD1; J gene: TRBJ1-5; V gene: TRBV5-1; clone size: NA; CDR3 DNA: TGCGCCAGCAGCTTCTCCGGACAGGATCAGCAGCCCCAGCATTTT; CDR3 protein: CASSFSGQDQQPQHF
D gene: TRBD2; J gene: TRBJ2-3; V gene: TRBV2; clone size: NA; CDR3 DNA: TGTGCCAGCAGAATGAGGACTAGCGGGGGCACAGATACGCAGTATTTT; CDR3 protein: CASRMRTSGGTDTQYF
D gene: TRBD2; J gene: TRBJ2-3; V gene: TRBV4-1; clone size: NA; CDR3 DNA: TGCGCCAGCAGTCCCAGCGGGGGGGCCCGGGGCACAGATACGCAGTATTTT; CDR3 protein: CASSPSGGARGTDTQYF
D gene: NA; J gene: TRBJ2-1; V gene: TRBV5-6; clone size: once; CDR3 DNA: TGTGCCAGCAGCCCTCAGGGCCGTAATGAGCAGTTCTTC; CDR3 protein: CASSPQGRNEQFF
D gene: TRBD1; J gene: TRBJ1-1; V gene: TRBV7-9; clone size: NA; CDR3 DNA: TGTGCCAGCAGCTTAGACCGGACAGGGCGGAACACTGAAGCTTTCTTT; CDR3 protein: CASSLDRTGRNTEAFF
D gene: TRBD1; J gene: TRBJ1-2; V gene: TRBV4-1; clone size: NA; CDR3 DNA: TGCGCCAGCAGCCACCTTCCCCCTCAGGGGGCCTATGGCTACACCTTC; CDR3 protein: CASSHLPPQGAYGYTF
D gene: NA; J gene: TRBJ1-5; V gene: TRBV18; clone size: NA; CDR3 DNA: TGTGCCAGCTCACCCATGGGAGGGGCGAGGATCAGCCCCCAGCATTTT; CDR3 protein: CASSPMGGARISPQHF
D gene: NA; J gene: TRBJ1-5; V gene: TRBV19; clone size: once; CDR3 DNA: TGTGCCAGTAGGGCGGCGGGGAATCAGCCCCAGCATTTT; CDR3 protein: CASRAAGNQPQHF
D gene: NA; J gene: TRBJ1-1; V gene: TRBV9; clone size: NA; CDR3 DNA: TGTGCCAGCAGCGTAGTATCTCAGGGGTGGGGCACTGAAGCTTTCTTT; CDR3 protein: CASSVVSQGWGTEAFF
D gene: NA; J gene: TRBJ1-6; V gene: TRBV10-3; clone size: NA; CDR3 DNA: TGTGCCATCAGTGACTCACGACAGCTCCGGGTCGATTCACCCCTCCACTTT; CDR3 protein: CAISDSRQLRVDSPLHF
D gene: NA; J gene: TRBJ1-4; V gene: TRBV7-6; clone size: NA; CDR3 DNA: TGTGCCAGCAGCCTCGGCATAGTGAGGGGGACGGGTGAAAAACTGTTTTTT; CDR3 protein: CASSLGIVRGTGEKLFF
D gene: NA; J gene: TRBJ1-4; V gene: TRBV5-1; clone size: NA; CDR3 DNA: TGCGCCAGCAGCTTGCGGCAGGGTAGTGAAAAACTGTTTTTT; CDR3 protein: CASSLRQGSEKLFF
D gene: NA; J gene: TRBJ1-5; V gene: TRBV6-5; clone size: NA; CDR3 DNA: TGTGCCAGCAGTTTGGGGCAGGGCGGTCAGCCCCAGCATTTT; CDR3 protein: CASSLGQGGQPQHF
D gene: NA; J gene: TRBJ2-4; V gene: TRBV7-9; clone size: few; CDR3 DNA: TGTGCCAGCAGCACTACCTACAGGGAATCGGCAAAAAACATTCAGTACTTC; CDR3 protein: CASSTTYRESAKNIQYF
D gene: NA; J gene: TRBJ1-1; V gene: TRBV9; clone size: NA; CDR3 DNA: TGTGCCAGCAGCCCGTCGACAGGATGGAACACTGAAGCTTTCTTT; CDR3 protein: CASSPSTGWNTEAFF
D gene: NA; J gene: TRBJ2-3; V gene: TRBV18; clone size: NA; CDR3 DNA: TGTGCCAGCTCACCACGGGGAAAGGGGGCAGATACGCAGTATTTT; CDR3 protein: CASSPRGKGADTQYF
D gene: NA; J gene: TRBJ2-3; V gene: TRBV5-1; clone size: few; CDR3 DNA: TGCGCCAGCAGCTTGGACAGGGGAGGAGATACGCAGTATTTT; CDR3 protein: CASSLDRGGDTQYF
D gene: TRBD1; J gene: TRBJ1-2; V gene: TRBV5-5; clone size: NA; CDR3 DNA: TGTGCCAGCAGCTTGGTTTTGGGGACAGGGGGCGGGAGCTACACCTTC; CDR3 protein: CASSLVLGTGGGSYTF
D gene: NA; J gene: TRBJ2-1; V gene: TRBV2; clone size: NA; CDR3 DNA: TGTGCCAGCAGTGAGGCCAGCTCCTACAATGAGCAGTTCTTC; CDR3 protein: CASSEASSYNEQFF
D gene: NA; J gene: TRBJ2-3; V gene: TRBV19; clone size: NA; CDR3 DNA: TGTGCCAGTAGTATAGGCCAGGGGAGGGCAGATACGCAGTATTTT; CDR3 protein: CASSIGQGRADTQYF